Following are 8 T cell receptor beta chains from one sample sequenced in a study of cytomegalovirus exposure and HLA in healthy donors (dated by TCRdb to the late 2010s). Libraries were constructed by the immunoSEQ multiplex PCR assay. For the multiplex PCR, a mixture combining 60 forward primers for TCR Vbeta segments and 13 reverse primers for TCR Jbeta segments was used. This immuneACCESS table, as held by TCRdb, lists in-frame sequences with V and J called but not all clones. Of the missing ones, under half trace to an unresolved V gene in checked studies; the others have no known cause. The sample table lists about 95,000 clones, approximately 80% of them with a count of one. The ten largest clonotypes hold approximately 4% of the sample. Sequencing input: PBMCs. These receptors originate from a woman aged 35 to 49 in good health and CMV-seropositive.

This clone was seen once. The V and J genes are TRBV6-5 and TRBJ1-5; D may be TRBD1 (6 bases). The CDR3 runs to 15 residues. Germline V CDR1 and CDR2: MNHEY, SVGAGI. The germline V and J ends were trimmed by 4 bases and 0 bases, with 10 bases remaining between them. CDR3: CASSLDSFSNQPQHF. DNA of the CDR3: TGTGCCAGCAGTTTGGACAGCTTTAGCAATCAGCCCCAGCATTTT.

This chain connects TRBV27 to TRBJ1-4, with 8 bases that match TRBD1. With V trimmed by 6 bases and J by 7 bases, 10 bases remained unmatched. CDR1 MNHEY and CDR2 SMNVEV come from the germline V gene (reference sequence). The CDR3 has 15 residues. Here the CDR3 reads CASSQNRGRGEKLFF. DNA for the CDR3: TGTGCCAGCAGCCAGAACAGGGGGAGAGGTGAAAAACTGTTTTTT.

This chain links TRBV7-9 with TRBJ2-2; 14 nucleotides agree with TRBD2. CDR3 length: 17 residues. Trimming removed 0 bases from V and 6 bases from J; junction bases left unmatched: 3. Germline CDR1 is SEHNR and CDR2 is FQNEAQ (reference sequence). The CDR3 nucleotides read TGTGCCAGCAGCTTAGCGGGGACTAGCGGGAGCCCCGGGGAGCTGTTTTTT. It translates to CASSLAGTSGSPGELFF. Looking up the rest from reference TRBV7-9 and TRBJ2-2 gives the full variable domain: DTGVSQNPRHKITKRGQNVTFRCDPISEHNRLYWYRQTLGQGPEFLTYFQNEAQLEKSRLLSDRFSAERPKGSFSTLEIQRTEQGDSAMYLCASSLAGTSGSPGELFFGEGSRLTVL.

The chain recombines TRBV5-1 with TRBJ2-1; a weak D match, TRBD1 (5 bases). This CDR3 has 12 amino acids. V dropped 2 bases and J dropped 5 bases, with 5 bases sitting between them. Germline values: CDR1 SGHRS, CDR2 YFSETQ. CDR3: CASSLQDNEQFF. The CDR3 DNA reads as TGCGCCAGCAGCTTACAGGACAATGAGCAGTTCTTC.

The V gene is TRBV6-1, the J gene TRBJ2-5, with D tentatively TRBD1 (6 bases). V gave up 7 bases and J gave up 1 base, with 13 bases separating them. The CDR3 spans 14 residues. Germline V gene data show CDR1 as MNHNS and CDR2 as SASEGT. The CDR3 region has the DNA TGTGCCAGCACCCGGACAGAAACCCAAGAGACCCAGTACTTC. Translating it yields CASTRTETQETQYF.

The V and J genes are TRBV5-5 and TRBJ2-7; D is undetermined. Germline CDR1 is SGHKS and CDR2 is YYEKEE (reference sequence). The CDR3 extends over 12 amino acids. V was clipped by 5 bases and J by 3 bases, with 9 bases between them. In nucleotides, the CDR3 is TGTGCCAGCAGTGGCGGAGTCTACGAGCAGTACTTC. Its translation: CASSGGVYEQYF.

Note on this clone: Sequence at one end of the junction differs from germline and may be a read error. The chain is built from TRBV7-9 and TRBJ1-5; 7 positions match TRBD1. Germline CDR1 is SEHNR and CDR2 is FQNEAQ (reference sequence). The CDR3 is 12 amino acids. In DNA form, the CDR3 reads TGTTCCAGCAGCTTCAGACAGGGAGCCCAGCATTTT. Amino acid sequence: CSSSFRQGAQHF.

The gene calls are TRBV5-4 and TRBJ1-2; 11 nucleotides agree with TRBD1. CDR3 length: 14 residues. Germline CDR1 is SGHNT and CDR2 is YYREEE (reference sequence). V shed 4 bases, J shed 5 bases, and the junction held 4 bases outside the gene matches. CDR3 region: CASSAGQGGYGYTF. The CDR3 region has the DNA TGTGCCAGCAGCGCGGGACAGGGGGGTTATGGCTACACCTTC.